This TCR beta chain comes out of a study of cytomegalovirus exposure and HLA in healthy donors. Amplification used 60 Vbeta primers and 13 Jbeta primers. Profiled with immunoSEQ multiplex PCR; TCRdb holds only in-frame clones, not every one. The table includes 100,000 to 150,000 clones, roughly 80% detected once. Germline-derived CDR1 and CDR2 are SGDLS and YYNGEE. CDR3 length: 17 amino acids. V was clipped by 4 bases and J by 11 bases, with 30 bases between them. General study results and limits: Under in vitro conditions, a few CMV-associated chains were confirmed as specific for CMV antigens. Because they were indistinguishable, some V segments, including TRBV6-2 and TRBV6-3, were excluded. Rarity characterized most TCR sequences, yet some public TCRs appeared in many donors.

With respect to this clone: Its antigen is not known.

The genes are TRBV9 and TRBJ1-1; D may be TRBD1 (5 bases). This TCR was recovered from a man aged 18 to 30 in good health and CMV-seronegative. Material: PBMCs. As DNA, the CDR3 is TGTGCCAGCAGCTCACGAAAGGGAGCGGGACGTCATTCTTCCGCTTTCTTT. It yields the protein CASSSRKGAGRHSSAFF. Filled out from reference TRBV9 and TRBJ1-1, the complete variable domain reads DSGVTQTPKHLITATGQRVTLRCSPRSGDLSVYWYQQSLDQGLQFLIQYYNGEERAKGNILERFSAQQFPDLHSELNLSSLELGDSALYFCASSSRKGAGRHSSAFFGQGTRLTVV.